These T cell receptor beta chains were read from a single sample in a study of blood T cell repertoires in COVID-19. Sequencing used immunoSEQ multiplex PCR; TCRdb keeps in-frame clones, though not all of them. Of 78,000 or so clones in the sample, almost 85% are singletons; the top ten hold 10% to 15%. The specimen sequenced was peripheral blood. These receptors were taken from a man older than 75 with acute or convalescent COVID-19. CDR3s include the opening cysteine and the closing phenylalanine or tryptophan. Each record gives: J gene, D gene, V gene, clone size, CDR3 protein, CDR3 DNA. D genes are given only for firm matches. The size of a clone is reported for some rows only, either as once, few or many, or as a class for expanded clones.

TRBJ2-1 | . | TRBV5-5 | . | CASSPMSGGFNEQFF | TGTGCCAGCAGCCCGATGAGTGGGGGCTTCAATGAGCAGTTCTTC
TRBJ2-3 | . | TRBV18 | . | CASSRASTLTSTDTQYF | TGTGCCAGCTCACGGGCTAGCACTCTGACTAGCACAGATACGCAGTATTTT
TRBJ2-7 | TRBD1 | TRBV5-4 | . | CASSLGGQETYEQYF | TGTGCCAGCAGCTTAGGGGGACAGGAGACCTACGAGCAGTACTTC
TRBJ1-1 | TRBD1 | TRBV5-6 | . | CASSSLQGVNTEAFF | TGTGCCAGCAGCTCTTTACAGGGGGTGAACACTGAAGCTTTCTTT
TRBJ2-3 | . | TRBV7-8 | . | CASSLDRGYTDTQYF | TGTGCCAGCAGCTTAGACCGGGGATACACAGATACGCAGTATTTT
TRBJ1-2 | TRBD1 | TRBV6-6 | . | CATNGQGTNYGYTF | TGTGCCACCAACGGACAGGGGACTAACTATGGCTACACCTTC
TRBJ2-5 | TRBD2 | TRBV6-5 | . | CASSYLTSGQETQYF | TGTGCCAGCAGTTACTTGACTAGCGGCCAAGAGACCCAGTACTTC
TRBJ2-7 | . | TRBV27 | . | CASSFQGLGYEQYF | TGTGCCAGCAGTTTTCAGGGCCTCGGCTACGAGCAGTACTTC
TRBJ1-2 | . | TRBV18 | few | CASSDSTTNGYGYTF | TGTGCCAGCTCAGACTCAACAACCAACGGCTATGGCTACACCTTC
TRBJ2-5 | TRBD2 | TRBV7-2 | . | CAGSLVSVAGQETQYF | TGTGCCGGCAGCTTAGTCAGCGTAGCGGGTCAAGAGACCCAGTACTTC
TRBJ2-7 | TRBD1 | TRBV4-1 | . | CASSQEGLPGGEQYF | TGCGCCAGCAGCCAAGAAGGACTGCCAGGGGGCGAGCAGTACTTC
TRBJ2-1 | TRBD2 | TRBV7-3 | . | CASSPILAGLNEQFF | TGTGCCAGCAGCCCGATACTAGCGGGGCTCAATGAGCAGTTCTTC
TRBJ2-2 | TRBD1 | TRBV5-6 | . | CASSHTGGRSTGELFF | TGTGCCAGCAGCCATACAGGGGGCAGGAGCACCGGGGAGCTGTTTTTT
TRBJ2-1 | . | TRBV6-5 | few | CASSRADSYNEQFF | TGTGCCAGCAGCAGGGCGGATTCCTACAATGAGCAGTTCTTC
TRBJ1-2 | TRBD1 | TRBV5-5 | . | CASSSTGTGLFTF | TGTGCCAGCAGCTCTACCGGGACAGGTCTCTTCACCTTC
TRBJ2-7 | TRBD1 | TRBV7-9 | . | CASSSYRDRGSEQYF | TGTGCCAGCAGCTCGTATCGGGACAGGGGTTCCGAGCAGTACTTC
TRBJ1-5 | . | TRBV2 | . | CASTGGTAGNQPQHF | TGTGCCAGCACAGGCGGGACGGCCGGCAATCAGCCCCAGCATTTT
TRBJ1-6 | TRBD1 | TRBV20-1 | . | CSASGGTDNSPLHF | TGCAGTGCTAGTGGAGGGACAGATAATTCACCCCTCCACTTT
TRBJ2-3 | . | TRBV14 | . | CASSQENGWRGTQYF | TGTGCCAGCAGCCAAGAAAACGGTTGGAGGGGTACGCAGTATTTT
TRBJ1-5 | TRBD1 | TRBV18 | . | CASSPSQGASGNQPQHF | TGTGCCAGCTCACCGTCCCAGGGGGCTTCAGGTAATCAGCCCCAGCATTTT
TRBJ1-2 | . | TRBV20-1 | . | CSARGAGYTF | TGCAGTGCTAGAGGGGCAGGCTACACCTTC
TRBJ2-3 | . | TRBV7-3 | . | CASSLGARPSTDTQYF | TGTGCCAGCAGCTTAGGGGCCAGACCAAGCACAGATACGCAGTATTTT
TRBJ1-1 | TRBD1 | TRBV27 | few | CASSLSYRGTEAFF | TGTGCCAGCAGTTTATCCTACAGGGGAACTGAAGCTTTCTTT
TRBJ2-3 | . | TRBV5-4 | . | CASSLRQGGIADTQYF | TGTGCCAGCAGCTTGAGGCAGGGGGGCATCGCAGATACGCAGTATTTT
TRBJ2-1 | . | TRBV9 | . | CASRGVSNNEQFF | TGTGCCAGCAGAGGGGTATCTAACAATGAGCAGTTCTTC
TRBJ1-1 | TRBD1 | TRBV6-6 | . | CASSYSTGPVEAFF | TGTGCCAGCAGTTACTCGACAGGGCCAGTTGAAGCTTTCTTT
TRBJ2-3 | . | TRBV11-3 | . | CASAPGTDTQYF | TGTGCCAGCGCGCCCGGCACAGATACGCAGTATTTT
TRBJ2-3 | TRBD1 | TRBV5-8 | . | CASSLAGTGRTDTQYF | TGTGCCAGCAGCTTGGCCGGGACAGGTCGCACAGATACGCAGTATTTT
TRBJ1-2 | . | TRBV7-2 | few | CASSLQGSGVGYGYTF | TGTGCCAGCAGCCTACAAGGTTCAGGGGTTGGTTATGGCTACACCTTC
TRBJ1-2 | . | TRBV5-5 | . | CASSLEQAYGYTF | TGTGCCAGCAGCTTGGAACAGGCCTATGGCTACACCTTC
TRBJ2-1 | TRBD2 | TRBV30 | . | CAWGRASGGRQQFF | TGTGCCTGGGGCAGGGCTAGCGGGGGGCGTCAGCAGTTCTTC